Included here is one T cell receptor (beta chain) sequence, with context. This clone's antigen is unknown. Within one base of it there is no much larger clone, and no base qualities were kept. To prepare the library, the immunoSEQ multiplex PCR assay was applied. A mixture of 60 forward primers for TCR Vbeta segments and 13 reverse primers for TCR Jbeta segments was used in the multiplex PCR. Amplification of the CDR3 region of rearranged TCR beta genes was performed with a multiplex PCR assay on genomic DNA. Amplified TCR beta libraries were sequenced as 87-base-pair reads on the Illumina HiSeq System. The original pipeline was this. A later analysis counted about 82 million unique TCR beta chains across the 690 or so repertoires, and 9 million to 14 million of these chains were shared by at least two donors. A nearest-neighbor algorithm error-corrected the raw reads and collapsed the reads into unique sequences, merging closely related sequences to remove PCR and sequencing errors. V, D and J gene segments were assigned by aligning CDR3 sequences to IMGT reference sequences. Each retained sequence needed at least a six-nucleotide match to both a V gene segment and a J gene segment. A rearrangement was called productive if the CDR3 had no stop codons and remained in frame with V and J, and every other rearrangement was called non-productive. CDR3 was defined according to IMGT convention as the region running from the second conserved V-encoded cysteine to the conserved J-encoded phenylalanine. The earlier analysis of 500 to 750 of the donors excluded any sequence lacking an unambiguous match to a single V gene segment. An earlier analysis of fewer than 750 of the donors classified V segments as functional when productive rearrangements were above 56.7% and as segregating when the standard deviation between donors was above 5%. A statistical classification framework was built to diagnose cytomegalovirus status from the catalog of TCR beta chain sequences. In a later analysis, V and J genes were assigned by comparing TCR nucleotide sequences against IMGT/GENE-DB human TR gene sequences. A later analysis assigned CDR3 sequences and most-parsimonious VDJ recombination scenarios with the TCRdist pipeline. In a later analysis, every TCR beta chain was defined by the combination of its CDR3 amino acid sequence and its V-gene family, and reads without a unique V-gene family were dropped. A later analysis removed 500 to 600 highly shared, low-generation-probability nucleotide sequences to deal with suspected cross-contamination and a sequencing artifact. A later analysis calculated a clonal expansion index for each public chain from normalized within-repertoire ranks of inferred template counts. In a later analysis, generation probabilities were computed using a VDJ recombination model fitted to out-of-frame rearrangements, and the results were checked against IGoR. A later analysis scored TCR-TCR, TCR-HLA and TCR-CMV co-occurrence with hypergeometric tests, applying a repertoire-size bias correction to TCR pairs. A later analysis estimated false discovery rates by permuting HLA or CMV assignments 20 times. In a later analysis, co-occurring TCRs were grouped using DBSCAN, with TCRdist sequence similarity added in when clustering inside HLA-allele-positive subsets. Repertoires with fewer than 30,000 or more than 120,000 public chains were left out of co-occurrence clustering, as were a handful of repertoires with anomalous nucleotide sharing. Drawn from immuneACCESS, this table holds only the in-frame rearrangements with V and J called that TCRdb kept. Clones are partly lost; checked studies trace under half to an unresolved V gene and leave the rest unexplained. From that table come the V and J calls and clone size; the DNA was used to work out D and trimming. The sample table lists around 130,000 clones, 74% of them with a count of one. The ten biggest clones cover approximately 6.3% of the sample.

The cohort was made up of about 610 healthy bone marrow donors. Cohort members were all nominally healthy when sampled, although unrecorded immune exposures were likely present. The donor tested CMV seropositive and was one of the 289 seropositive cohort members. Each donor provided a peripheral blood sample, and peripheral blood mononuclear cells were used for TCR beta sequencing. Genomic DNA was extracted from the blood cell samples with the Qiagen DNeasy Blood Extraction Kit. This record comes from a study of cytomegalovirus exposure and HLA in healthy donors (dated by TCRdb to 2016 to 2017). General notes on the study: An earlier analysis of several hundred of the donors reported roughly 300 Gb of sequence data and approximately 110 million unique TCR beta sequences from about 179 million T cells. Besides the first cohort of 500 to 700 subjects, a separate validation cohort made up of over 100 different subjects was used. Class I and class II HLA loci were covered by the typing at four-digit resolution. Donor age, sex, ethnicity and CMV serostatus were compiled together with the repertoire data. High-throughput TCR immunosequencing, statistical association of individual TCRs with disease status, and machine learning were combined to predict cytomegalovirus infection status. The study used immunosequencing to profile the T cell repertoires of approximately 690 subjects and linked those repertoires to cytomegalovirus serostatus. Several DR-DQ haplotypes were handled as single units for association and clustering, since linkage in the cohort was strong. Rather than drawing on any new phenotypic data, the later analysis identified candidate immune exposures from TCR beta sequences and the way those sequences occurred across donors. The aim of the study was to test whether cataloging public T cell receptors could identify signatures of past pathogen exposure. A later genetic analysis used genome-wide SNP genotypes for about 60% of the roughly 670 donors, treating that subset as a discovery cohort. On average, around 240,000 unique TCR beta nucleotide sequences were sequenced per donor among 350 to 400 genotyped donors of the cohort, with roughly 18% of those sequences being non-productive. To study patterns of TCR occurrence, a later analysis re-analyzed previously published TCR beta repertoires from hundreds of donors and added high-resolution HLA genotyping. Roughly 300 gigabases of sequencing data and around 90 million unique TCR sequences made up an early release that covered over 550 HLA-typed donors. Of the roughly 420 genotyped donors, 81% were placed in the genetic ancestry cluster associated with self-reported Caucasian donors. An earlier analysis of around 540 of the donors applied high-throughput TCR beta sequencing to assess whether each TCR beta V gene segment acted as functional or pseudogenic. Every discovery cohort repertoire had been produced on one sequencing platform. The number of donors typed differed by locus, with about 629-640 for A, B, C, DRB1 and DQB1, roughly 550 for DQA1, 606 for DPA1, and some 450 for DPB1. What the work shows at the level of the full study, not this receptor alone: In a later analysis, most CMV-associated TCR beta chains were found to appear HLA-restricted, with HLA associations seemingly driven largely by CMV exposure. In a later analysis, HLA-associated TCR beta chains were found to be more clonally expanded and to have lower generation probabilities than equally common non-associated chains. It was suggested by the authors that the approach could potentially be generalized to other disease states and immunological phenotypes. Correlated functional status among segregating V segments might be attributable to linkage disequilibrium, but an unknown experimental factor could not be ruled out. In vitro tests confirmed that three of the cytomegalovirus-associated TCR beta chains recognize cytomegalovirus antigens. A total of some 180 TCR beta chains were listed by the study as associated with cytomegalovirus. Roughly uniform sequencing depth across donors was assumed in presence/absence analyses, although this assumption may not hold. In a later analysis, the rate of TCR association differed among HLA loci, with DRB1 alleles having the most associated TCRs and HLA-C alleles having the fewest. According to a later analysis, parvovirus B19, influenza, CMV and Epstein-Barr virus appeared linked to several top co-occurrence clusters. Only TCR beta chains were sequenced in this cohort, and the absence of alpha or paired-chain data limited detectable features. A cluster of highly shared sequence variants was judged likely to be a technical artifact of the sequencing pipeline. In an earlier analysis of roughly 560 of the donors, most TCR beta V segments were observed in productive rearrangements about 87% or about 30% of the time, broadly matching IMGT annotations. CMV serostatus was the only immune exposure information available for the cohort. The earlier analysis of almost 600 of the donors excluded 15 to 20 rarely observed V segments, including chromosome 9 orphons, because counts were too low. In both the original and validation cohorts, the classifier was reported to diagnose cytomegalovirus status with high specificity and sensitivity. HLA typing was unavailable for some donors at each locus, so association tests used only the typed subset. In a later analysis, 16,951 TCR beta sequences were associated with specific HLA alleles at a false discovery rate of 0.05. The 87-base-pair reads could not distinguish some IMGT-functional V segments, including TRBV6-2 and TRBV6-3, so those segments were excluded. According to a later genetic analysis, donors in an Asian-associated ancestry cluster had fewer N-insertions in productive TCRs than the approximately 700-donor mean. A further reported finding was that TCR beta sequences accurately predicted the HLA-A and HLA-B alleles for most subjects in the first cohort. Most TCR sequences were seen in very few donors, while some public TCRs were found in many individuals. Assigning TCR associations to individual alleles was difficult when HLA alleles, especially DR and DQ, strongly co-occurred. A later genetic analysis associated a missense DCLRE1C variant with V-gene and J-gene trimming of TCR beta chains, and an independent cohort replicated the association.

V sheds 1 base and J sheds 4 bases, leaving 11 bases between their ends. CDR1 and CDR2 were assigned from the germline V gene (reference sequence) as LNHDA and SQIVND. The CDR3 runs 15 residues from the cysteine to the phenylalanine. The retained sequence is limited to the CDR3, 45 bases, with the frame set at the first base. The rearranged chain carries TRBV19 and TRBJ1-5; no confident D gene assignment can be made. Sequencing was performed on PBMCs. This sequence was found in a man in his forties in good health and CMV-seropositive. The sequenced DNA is TGTGCCAGTAGTATAGGAAGCGGGCAAAATCAGCCCCAGCATTTT. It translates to CASSIGSGQNQPQHF.